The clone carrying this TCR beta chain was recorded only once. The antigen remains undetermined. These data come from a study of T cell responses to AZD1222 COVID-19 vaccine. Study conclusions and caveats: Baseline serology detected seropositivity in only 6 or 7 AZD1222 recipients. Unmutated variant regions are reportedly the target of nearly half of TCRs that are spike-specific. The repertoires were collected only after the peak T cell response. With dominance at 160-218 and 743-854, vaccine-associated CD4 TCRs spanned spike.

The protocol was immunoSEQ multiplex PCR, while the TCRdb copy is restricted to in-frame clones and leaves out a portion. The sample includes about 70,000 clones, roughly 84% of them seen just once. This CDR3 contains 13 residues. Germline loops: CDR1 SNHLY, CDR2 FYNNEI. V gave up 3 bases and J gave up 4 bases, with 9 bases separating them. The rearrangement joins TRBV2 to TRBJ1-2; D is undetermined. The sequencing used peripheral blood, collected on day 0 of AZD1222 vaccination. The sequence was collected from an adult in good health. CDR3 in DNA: TGTGCCAGCAGTGAGTCAGAATTCTATGGCTACACCTTC. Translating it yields CASSESEFYGYTF.